This TCR beta chain emerged from a study of T cell changes during pregnancy in multiple sclerosis. The CDR3 length is 13 residues. CDR1 and CDR2 (germline): SEHNR, FQNEAQ (reference sequence). Between the trimmed V and J ends, which lost 4 bases and 4 bases, there was a span of 10 bases. Here immunoSEQ multiplex PCR was the method, and the copy in TCRdb shows in-frame clones only, minus some. The sample lists about 36,000 clones; approximately 90% were seen once. The rearrangement joins TRBV7-9 to TRBJ1-2; TRBD1 might be the D (6 bases). The sample here was CD4+ T cells from peripheral blood mononuclear cells, taken in the first trimester of pregnancy. The TCR was taken from a female donor with multiple sclerosis, enrolled in a pregnancy study. The CDR3 region has the DNA TGTGCCAGCAGCTCAGGGGTTAGCTATGGCTACACCTTC. Translated, it gives CASSSGVSYGYTF.